This T cell receptor (beta chain) originates from a study of CD8+ T cells in alopecia areata. As to treatment: oral pan-JAK inhibitor, 5-10 mg twice daily. Study-wide points: Especially in alopecia totalis/universalis, lesional scalp showed greater clonality than normal scalp did. Scalp samples also yield sequences from resident alphabeta T cells of normal skin. Given one nonresponder, whether baseline CD8+ expansion relates to response remains uncertain.

Concerning this clone itself: The antigen remains undetermined.

V lost 3 bases to trimming and J lost 8 bases; unmatched junction nucleotides: 11. This CDR3 has 16 amino acids. Per the germline V gene, CDR1 is SGDLS and CDR2 is YYNGEE. cDNA serving as the sequencing template came from extracted, reverse transcribed RNA. Some clones are missing from TCRdb's copy, which holds only in-frame ones; the method was immunoSEQ multiplex PCR. Among 110,000 or so clones, about three fifths were seen once, and the ten largest hold 25% to 35%. The sample in question was CD8+ T cells sorted from blood, obtained at week 4, from a patient treated with tofacitinib. The chain links TRBV9 to TRBJ2-1; 10 bases map to TRBD2. The receptor was derived from a human donor with alopecia areata. In DNA form, the CDR3 reads TGTGCCAGCAGCGGCCTGAGGAGCGGGGGGGCCTATGAGCAGTTCTTC. Translating it yields CASSGLRSGGAYEQFF.